The clone carrying this T cell receptor (beta chain) came up a few times. Its specificity is not known. This sample was taken from a study of identical twins. TCRdb called the 5' RACE reads again in MiXCR, with one record for every CDR3 protein. This table holds some 320,000 distinct CDR3 sequences, approximately 13% found once. The ends were cut back, 3 bases at V and 7 bases at J, with 10 bases in the middle. CDR1 is SGHTA, CDR2 FQGNSA, per germline. The CDR3 is made up of 14 amino acids. Only healthy Caucasians were enrolled as donors. Findings and caveats of the study: The models systematically underestimated how much out-of-frame TCR alpha was shared in monozygotic twins.

The sample also formed part of further work on yellow fever vaccine responses in identical twins.

The chain uses TRBV7-2 and TRBJ1-6; a weak D match, TRBD1 (6 bases). The TCR was taken from a woman in her late teens or twenties in good health. The sequencing sample was made of CD8+ T cells sorted from blood. The DNA of the CDR3 is TGTGCCAGCAGCTTTGTGGGGGGCAATTCACCCCTCCACTTT. As protein: CASSFVGGNSPLHF.